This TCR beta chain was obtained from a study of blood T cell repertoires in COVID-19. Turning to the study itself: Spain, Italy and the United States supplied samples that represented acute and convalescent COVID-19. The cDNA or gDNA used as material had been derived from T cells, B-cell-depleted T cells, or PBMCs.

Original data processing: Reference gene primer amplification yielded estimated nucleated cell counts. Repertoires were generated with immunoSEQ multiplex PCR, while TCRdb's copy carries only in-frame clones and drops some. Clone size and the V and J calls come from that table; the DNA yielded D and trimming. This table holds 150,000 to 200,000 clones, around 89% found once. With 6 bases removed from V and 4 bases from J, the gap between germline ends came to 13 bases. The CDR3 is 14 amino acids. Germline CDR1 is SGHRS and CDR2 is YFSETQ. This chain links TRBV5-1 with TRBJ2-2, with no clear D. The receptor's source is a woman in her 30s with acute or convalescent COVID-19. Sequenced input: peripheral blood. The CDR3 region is CASKPELTTGELFF. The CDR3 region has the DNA TGCGCCAGCAAGCCGGAGTTAACCACCGGGGAGCTGTTTTTT.